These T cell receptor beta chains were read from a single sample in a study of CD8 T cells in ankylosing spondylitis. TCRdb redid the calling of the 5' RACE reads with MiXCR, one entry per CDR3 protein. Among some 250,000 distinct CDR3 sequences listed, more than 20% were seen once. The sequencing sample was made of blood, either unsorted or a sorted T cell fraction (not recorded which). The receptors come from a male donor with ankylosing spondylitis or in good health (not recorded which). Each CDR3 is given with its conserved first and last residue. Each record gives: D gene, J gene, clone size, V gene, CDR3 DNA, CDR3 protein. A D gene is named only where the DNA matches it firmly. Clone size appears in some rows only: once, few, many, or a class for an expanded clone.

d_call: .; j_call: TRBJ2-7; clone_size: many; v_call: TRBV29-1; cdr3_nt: TGCAGCGTGAACAGCGACCTTACCCCCTACGAGCAGTACTTC; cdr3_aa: CSVNSDLTPYEQYF
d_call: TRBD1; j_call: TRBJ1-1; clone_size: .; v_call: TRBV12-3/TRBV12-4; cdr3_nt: TGTGCCAGCAGGGCAGGGGGTTGGATGAACACTGAAGCTTTCTTT; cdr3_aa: CASRAGGWMNTEAFF
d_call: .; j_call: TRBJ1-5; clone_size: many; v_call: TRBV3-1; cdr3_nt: TGTGCCAGCAGCCAAGGGTCGGCACCTAATCAGCCCCAGCATTTT; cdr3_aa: CASSQGSAPNQPQHF
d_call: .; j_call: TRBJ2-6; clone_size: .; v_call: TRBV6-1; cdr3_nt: TGTGCCAGCAGTGTCCGGGGACCCCGGGCTGGGGCCAACGTCCTGACTTTC; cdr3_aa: CASSVRGPRAGANVLTF
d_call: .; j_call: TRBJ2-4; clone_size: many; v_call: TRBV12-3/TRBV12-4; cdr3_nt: TGTGCCAGCAGTTTAGAGGAGATAGCCAAAAACATTCAGTACTTC; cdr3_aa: CASSLEEIAKNIQYF
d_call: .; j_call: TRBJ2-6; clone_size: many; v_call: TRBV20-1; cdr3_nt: TGCAGTGCTAGAGATCTCCGGCGGGGCTCTGGGGCCAACGTCCTGACTTTC; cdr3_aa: CSARDLRRGSGANVLTF
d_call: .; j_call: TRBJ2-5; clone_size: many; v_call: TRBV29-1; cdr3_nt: TGCAGCGTTGTGTATGGCGCCGAAGAGACCCAGTACTTC; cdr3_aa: CSVVYGAEETQYF
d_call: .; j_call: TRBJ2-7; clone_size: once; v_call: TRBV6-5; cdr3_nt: TGTGCCAGCAGTTACTCGAACGGCAAGGACTACGAGCAGTACTTC; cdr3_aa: CASSYSNGKDYEQYF
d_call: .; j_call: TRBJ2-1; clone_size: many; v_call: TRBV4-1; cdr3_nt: TGCGCCAGCAGCCAAGGCCCTGCATCCTACAATGAGCAGTTCTTC; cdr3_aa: CASSQGPASYNEQFF
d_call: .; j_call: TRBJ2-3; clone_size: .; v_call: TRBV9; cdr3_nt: TGTGCCAGCAGCGCCGGCCCTGGAGATACGCAGTATTTT; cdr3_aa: CASSAGPGDTQYF
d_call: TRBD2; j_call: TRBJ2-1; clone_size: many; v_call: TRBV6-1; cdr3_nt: TGTGCCAGCAGGAGACCGGGGGGAAATGAGCAGTTCTTC; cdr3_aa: CASRRPGGNEQFF
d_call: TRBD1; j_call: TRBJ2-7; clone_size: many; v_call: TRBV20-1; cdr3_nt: TGCAGTGCTAGACGGACAGGGGGCACGATCGAGCAGTACTTC; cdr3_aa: CSARRTGGTIEQYF
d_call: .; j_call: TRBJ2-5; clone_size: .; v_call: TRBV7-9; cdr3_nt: TGTGCCAGCAGCGCTTGGGAATTCCAAGAGACCCAGTACTTC; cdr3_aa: CASSAWEFQETQYF
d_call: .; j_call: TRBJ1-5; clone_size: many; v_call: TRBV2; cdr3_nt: TGTGCCAGCAGTGCTGGGGGTGGCAATCAGCCCCAGCATTTT; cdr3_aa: CASSAGGGNQPQHF
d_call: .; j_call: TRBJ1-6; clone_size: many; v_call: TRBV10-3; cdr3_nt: TGTGCCATCAGTGATGGACAACCAAATTCACCCCTCCACTTT; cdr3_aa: CAISDGQPNSPLHF
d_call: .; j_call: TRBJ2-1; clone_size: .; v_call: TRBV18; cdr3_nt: TGTGCCAGCTCACCGGGAGCTTACAATGAGCAGTTCTTC; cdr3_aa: CASSPGAYNEQFF
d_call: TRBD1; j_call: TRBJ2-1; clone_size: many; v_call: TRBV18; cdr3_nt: TGTGCCAGCTCACCGGAGGGACAGGCCAATGAGCAGTTCTTC; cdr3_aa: CASSPEGQANEQFF
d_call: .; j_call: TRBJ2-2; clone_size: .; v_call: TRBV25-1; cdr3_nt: TGTGCCAGCAGTGACACTAACACCGGGGAGCTGTTTTTT; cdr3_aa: CASSDTNTGELFF
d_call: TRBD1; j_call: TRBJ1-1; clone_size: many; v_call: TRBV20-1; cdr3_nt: TGCAGTGCCCTATTGGGACAGCAAGGCGTGAATGCTTTCTTT; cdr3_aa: CSALLGQQGVNAFF
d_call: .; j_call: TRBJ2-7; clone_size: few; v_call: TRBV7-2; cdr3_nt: TGTGCCAGCAGCTCCCCTGGACTCGAGCAGTACTTC; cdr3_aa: CASSSPGLEQYF
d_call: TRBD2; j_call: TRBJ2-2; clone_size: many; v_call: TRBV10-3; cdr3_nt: TGTGCCATCAGTGTGGGGACTAGCGCCACCGGGGAGCTGTTTTTT; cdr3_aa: CAISVGTSATGELFF
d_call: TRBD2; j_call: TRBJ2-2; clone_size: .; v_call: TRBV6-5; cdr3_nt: TGTGCCAGCAGTTATTACGGGGGGGCCGGGGAGCTGTTTTTT; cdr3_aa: CASSYYGGAGELFF
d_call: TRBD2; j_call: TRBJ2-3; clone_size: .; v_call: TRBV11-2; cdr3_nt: TGTGCCAGCAGCCGAGGGACTAGCGGGGGGGCTGGCACAGATACGCAGTATTTT; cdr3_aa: CASSRGTSGGAGTDTQYF
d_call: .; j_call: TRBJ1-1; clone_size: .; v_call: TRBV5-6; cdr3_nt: TGTGCCAGCAGCCCGAGTCCGAACACTGAAGCTTTCTTT; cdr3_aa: CASSPSPNTEAFF
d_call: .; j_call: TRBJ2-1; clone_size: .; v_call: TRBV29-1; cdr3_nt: TGCAGCGTTGTATTGGGGAATGAGCAGTTCTTC; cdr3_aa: CSVVLGNEQFF
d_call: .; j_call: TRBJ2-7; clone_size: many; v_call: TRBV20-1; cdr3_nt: TGCAGTGCTAGAGATCAGGCGGTGAGCTCCTACGAGCAGTACTTC; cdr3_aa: CSARDQAVSSYEQYF
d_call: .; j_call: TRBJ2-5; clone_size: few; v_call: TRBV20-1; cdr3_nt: TGCAGTGCTTGCAGACAGGTCGAGACCCAGTACTTC; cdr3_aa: CSACRQVETQYF
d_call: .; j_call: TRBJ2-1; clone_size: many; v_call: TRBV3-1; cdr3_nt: TGTGCCAGCAGCCAAGAAGGATACGGGAATGGGTACAATGAGCAGTTCTTC; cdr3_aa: CASSQEGYGNGYNEQFF
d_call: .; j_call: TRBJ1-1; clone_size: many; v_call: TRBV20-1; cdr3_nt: TGCAGTGCTAGAGATTTCAGGAACACTGAAGCTTTCTTT; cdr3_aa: CSARDFRNTEAFF
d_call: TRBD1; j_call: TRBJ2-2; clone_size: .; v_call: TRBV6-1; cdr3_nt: TGTGCCAGCAGGACAGGGAAGGCCGGGGAGCTGTTTTTT; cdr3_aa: CASRTGKAGELFF
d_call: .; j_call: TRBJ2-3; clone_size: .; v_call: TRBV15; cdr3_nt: TGTGCCACCAGCAGAGATAGCGGAGATACGCAGTATTTT; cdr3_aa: CATSRDSGDTQYF
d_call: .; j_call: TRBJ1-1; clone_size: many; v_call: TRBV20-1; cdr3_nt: TGCAGTGCTAGACCCCGGGACGGAGCTTTCTTT; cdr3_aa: CSARPRDGAFF
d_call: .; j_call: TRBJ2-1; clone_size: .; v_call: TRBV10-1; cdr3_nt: TGCGCCAGCAGTGAGGTAAAGGTCGGAGAGCAGTTCTTC; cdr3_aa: CASSEVKVGEQFF
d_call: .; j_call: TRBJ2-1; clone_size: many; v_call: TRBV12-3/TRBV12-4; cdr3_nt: TGTGCCAGCAGCCCCTGGGGGCCCCACAATGAGCAGTTCTTC; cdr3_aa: CASSPWGPHNEQFF
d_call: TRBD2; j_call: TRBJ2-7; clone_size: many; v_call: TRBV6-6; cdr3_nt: TGTGCCAGCAGTTCGGGAGGGAACGAGCAGTACTTC; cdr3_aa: CASSSGGNEQYF
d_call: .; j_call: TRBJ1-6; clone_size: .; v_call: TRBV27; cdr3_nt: TGTGCCAGCAGAGGAGGGGATTTTAATTCACCCCTCCACTTT; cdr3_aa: CASRGGDFNSPLHF
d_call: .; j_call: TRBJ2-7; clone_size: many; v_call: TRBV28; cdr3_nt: TGTGCCAGCAGTTTTACCTTTACGACCTCCTCCTACGAGCAGTACTTC; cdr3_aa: CASSFTFTTSSYEQYF
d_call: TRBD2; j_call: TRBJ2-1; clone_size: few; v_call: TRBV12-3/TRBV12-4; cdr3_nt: TGTGCCAGCAGTCCAAACAGCGGGGGGGCCTACAATGAGCAGTTCTTC; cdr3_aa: CASSPNSGGAYNEQFF
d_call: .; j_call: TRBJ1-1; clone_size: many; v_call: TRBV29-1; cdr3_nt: TGCAGCGTTGAAAGTAAGGGGTGGGGTGAAGCTTTCTTT; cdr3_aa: CSVESKGWGEAFF
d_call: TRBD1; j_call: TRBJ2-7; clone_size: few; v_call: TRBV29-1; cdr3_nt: TGCAGCGTCGGGGGACAGGGGCTCTACGAGCAGTACTTC; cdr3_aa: CSVGGQGLYEQYF
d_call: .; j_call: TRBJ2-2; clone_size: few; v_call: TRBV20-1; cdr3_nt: TGCAGTGCTAGAGACTCGGCGGTTGCCGCTCAGTTTTTT; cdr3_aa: CSARDSAVAAQFF
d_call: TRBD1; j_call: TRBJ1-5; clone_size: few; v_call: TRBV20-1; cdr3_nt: TGCAGTGCCTGGGGGCAGGGGGGACTTCAGCCCCAGCATTTT; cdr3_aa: CSAWGQGGLQPQHF
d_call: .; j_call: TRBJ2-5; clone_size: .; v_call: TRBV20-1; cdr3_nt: TGCAGTGCTAGACCAGTAGGGGCAGGGAGAGAGACCCAGTACTTC; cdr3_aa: CSARPVGAGRETQYF
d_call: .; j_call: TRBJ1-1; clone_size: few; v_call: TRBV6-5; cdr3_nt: TGTGCCAGCAGTTACGGGGGTCGGGAGACTGAAGCTTTCTTT; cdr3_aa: CASSYGGRETEAFF
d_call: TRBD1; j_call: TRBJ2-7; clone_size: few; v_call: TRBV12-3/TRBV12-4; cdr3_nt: TGTGCCAGCGGTCATACAGGGGATCGGGCCTACGAGCAGTACTTC; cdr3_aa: CASGHTGDRAYEQYF
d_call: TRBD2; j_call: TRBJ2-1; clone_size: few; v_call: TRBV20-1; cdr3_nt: TGCAGTGCCCCGCCAGCGGGGGGCAATGAGCAGTTCTTC; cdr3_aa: CSAPPAGGNEQFF
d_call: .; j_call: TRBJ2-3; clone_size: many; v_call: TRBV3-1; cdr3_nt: TGTGCCAGCAGCCAAGATAGTTTGGGGGACACAGATACGCAGTATTTT; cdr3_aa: CASSQDSLGDTDTQYF
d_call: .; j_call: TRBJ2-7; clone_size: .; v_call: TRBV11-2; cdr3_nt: TGTGCCAGCAGTTTTCGGGACGCCGGTTACGAGCAGTACTTC; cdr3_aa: CASSFRDAGYEQYF
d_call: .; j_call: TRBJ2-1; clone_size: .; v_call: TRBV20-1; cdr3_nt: TGCAGTGCCGCGGGATGGGGGGGCCGCTATGAGCAGTTCTTC; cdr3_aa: CSAAGWGGRYEQFF
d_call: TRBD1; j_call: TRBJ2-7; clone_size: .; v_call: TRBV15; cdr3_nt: TGTGCCACCAGCAGAGAGGGACAGGGGCGTTACGAGCAGTACTTC; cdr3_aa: CATSREGQGRYEQYF
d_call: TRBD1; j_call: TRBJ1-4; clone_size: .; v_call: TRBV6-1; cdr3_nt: TGTGCCAGCAATGGACAGGGTCCCGAAAAACTGTTTTTT; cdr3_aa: CASNGQGPEKLFF
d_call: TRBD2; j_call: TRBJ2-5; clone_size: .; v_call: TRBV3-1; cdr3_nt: TGTGCCTGCAGACGACTAGCGGGGGTACGAGAGACCCAGTACTTC; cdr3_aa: CACRRLAGVRETQYF
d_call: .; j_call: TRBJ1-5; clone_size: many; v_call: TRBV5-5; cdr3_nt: TGTGCCAGCAGCTCGGACAGAGGAGGACAGCCCCAGCATTTT; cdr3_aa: CASSSDRGGQPQHF
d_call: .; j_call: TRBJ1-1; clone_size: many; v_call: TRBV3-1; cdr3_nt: TGTGCCTCTCGGTTAGGGACTGAAGCTTTCTTT; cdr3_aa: CASRLGTEAFF
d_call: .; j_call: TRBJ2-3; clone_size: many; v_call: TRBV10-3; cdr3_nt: TGTGCCATGTGTCGGACGGTGGGAGATACGCAGTATTTT; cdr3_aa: CAMCRTVGDTQYF